What follows are 28 T cell receptor beta chains derived from one specimen sequenced in a study of T cells in Graves' hyperthyroidism and ophthalmopathy. Amplification yielded TCR beta CDR3 regions, with RNA transcripts as the source. Carried out on the TCR CDR3, a first-round RT-PCR used the HTBI primer set. Via MiXCR, TCRdb re-called the multiplex PCR reads, giving one row per CDR3 protein. This sample has under 350,000 distinct CDR3 sequences; roughly 15% occur once, and the top ten carry roughly 35%. The sample was blood. These receptors all stem from a woman aged 40 to 55 with Graves' ophthalmopathy.

The chain combines TRBV30 with TRBJ1-4, with 7 bases that match TRBD1. The germline CDR1 and CDR2 sequences are GTSNPN and SVGIG (reference sequence). The CDR3 sequence is 18 residues long. The V and J ends lost 2 bases and 0 bases, in that order; junction bases with no gene match: 12. CDR3 residues: CAWSPWDRGFSTNEKLFF. DNA for the CDR3: TGTGCCTGGAGTCCGTGGGACAGAGGGTTTTCAACTAATGAAAAACTGTTTTTT.

In this sample, this clonotype turned up a few times. V is TRBV6-5 and J is TRBJ2-3; 7 bases agree with TRBD2. Germline CDR1 is MNHEY and CDR2 is SVGAGI. CDR3 length equals 16 residues. The trim removed 4 bases at V and 1 base at J, leaving 8 bases unmatched. The CDR3 DNA follows: TGTGCCAGCAGTTCTGCGGGAGCTACTGGCACAGATACGCAGTATTTT. This encodes CASSSAGATGTDTQYF.

This clonotype showed up just a few times. V is TRBV20-1 and J is TRBJ2-2; 9 nucleotides agree with TRBD1. The CDR3 sequence is 18 residues long. From germline, CDR1 is DFQATT and CDR2 SNEGSKA (reference sequence). V dropped 4 bases and J dropped 3; count of bases not matched to a gene: 15. The CDR3 DNA reads TGCAGTGCTAAAGCCGTGACAGGGGGAAGTTATTACACCGGGGAGCTGTTTTTT. This gives the protein CSAKAVTGGSYYTGELFF.

This clonotype was counted many times. The J gene is TRBJ1-2, the V gene TRBV12-3 or TRBV12-4; D gene unclear. Trimming left V 3 bases short and J 3 bases short, with 8 bases between. The CDR3 consists of 13 residues. The CDR3 coding sequence is TGTGCCAGCAGTTTGGGCAATTACTATGGCTACACCTTC. Amino acid sequence: CASSLGNYYGYTF.

The genes are TRBV20-1 and TRBJ2-1; D gene uncertain. Germline CDR1 is DFQATT and CDR2 is SNEGSKA (reference sequence). V was shortened by 3 bases and J by 0 bases, with 15 bases between the two germline ends. CDR3 length: 16 residues. In nucleotides, the CDR3 is TGCAGTGCTAGGGAAACCGGACCGCGCTCCTACAATGAGCAGTTCTTC. This encodes CSARETGPRSYNEQFF.

The chain joins TRBV5-1 to TRBJ2-7, with D tentatively TRBD1 (6 bases). From germline, CDR1 is SGHRS and CDR2 YFSETQ. Trimming pared 3 bases from V and 1 base from J, leaving 11 bases between. CDR3 length equals 14 residues. The CDR3 DNA reads TGCGCCAGCAGCTCGACAGGAGCATCCTACGAGCAGTACTTC. Protein sequence: CASSSTGASYEQYF.

The sample holds a few counts of this clonotype. The chain recombines TRBV19 with TRBJ2-1; 9 nucleotides agree with TRBD1. V lost 7 bases, J lost 7 bases, and 8 bases stayed unmatched. Germline loops: CDR1 LNHDA, CDR2 SQIVND (reference sequence). This CDR3 has 14 residues. The DNA of the CDR3 is TGTGCCAGTAACCGACAGGGGGTCGTGAATGAGCAGTTCTTC. This encodes CASNRQGVVNEQFF.

This clonotype was observed at least ten times. The rearrangement links TRBV12-3 or TRBV12-4 to TRBJ2-5, with unresolved D. This CDR3 spans 13 amino acids. Deletions cut 3 bases from V and 1 base from J, with 6 bases between. This CDR3 reads CASSFPAQETQYF. The CDR3 coding sequence is TGTGCCAGCAGTTTCCCAGCCCAAGAGACCCAGTACTTC.

This rearrangement joins TRBV19 to TRBJ1-3; no definite D call. V was clipped by 8 bases and J by 1 base, with 9 bases between them. The CDR3 covers 13 residues. Germline V lookup: CDR1 LNHDA, CDR2 SQIVND (reference sequence). DNA for the CDR3: TGTGCCAGTGGGGAAGGTTCTGGAAACACCATATATTTT. Amino acids: CASGEGSGNTIYF.

The rearrangement uses TRBV10-3 and TRBJ2-1, with D hard to call. From germline, CDR1 is ENHRY and CDR2 SYGVKD. The CDR3 has 14 residues. Trimming cost V 5 bases and J 10 bases, with 18 bases left between them. The CDR3, as DNA: TGTGCCATCAGTAGCGCCTGGTCGGGCAGGGAGCAGTTCTTC. It translates to CAISSAWSGREQFF.

The chain is built from TRBV30 and TRBJ2-3; 10 positions match TRBD2. The CDR3 extends over 17 amino acids. Germline V gene lookup returns CDR1 GTSNPN and CDR2 SVGIG (reference sequence). J lost 1 base, V lost 1 base, and 8 bases had no gene match. The CDR3 DNA is TGTGCCTGGAGTGGTTGGGGGACTAGCGTCGGCACAGATACGCAGTATTTT. Protein: CAWSGWGTSVGTDTQYF.

There are many counts of this clonotype. The rearrangement uses TRBV28 and TRBJ1-6, with unresolved D. Germline-derived CDR1 and CDR2 are MDHEN and SYDVKM. The ends were cut back, 3 bases at V and 10 bases at J, with 16 bases in the middle. The CDR3 has 15 residues. CDR3 residues: CASSFNKIRFSPLHF. The CDR3 DNA reads TGTGCCAGCAGTTTCAATAAGATTCGGTTCTCACCCCTCCACTTT.

In its sample, this clonotype was seen a few times. V and J are TRBV11-3 and TRBJ2-1; 7 bases are shared with TRBD1. V was clipped by 3 bases and J by 6 bases; unmatched bases: 5. CDR1 SGHNT and CDR2 YENEEA come from the germline V gene. The CDR3 covers 14 residues. CDR3 loop: CASSFGTVRNEQFF. DNA of the CDR3: TGTGCCAGCAGCTTCGGGACAGTACGCAATGAGCAGTTCTTC.

Regarding this clonotype: Given a much more abundant clone one base away, this may be a read error. The rearrangement uses TRBV3-1 and TRBJ1-1, with D tentatively TRBD1 (5 bases). This CDR3 is built from 15 residues. Germline V gene sequence: CDR1 LGHDT, CDR2 YNNKEL (reference sequence). CDR3 in amino acids: CASSQEARVGTEASF. In DNA form, the CDR3 reads TGTGCCAGCAGCCAAGAGGCCAGGGTGGGGACTGAAGCTTCCTTT.

This clonotype was detected many times. The V and J genes are TRBV27 and TRBJ1-1; 7 bases line up with TRBD1. The V and J ends lost 5 bases and 0 bases, in that order; junction bases with no gene match: 6. Germline assignment: CDR1 MNHEY and CDR2 SMNVEV (reference sequence). The CDR3 is 15 residues long. The CDR3 sequence is CASSPWTGMNTEAFF. Written as DNA, the CDR3 is TGTGCCAGCAGTCCCTGGACAGGAATGAACACTGAAGCTTTCTTT.

At least ten counts were recorded for this clonotype. V is TRBV28 and J is TRBJ2-1; D is possibly TRBD1 (6 bases). CDR3 length: 14 amino acids. Germline V gene lookup returns CDR1 MDHEN and CDR2 SYDVKM. V was pared by 10 bases and J by 3 bases, with 16 bases between. The CDR3 DNA is TGTGCCACGGATCTGGGGGCCGGCTACAATGAGCAGTTCTTC. Encoded protein: CATDLGAGYNEQFF.

Regarding this clonotype: A read error may be the cause here, since a much bigger clone is one base away. This chain uses TRBV29-1 with TRBJ2-7; D might be TRBD1 (5 bases). The germline gives CDR1 SQVTM, CDR2 ANQGSEA. Trimming took off 6 bases at V and 0 bases at J, with 15 bases between the two ends. The CDR3 contains 14 residues. Written as DNA, the CDR3 is TGCAGCGTCAGGGCGGCGAAAAGCTCCTACGAGCAGTACTTC. Protein sequence: CSVRAAKSSYEQYF.

Ten or more counts support this clonotype. The rearrangement links TRBV2 to TRBJ1-1; no clear D. The V gene lost 7 bases and the J gene lost 0 bases, with 15 bases spanning the gap. Looked up from germline, CDR1 is SNHLY and CDR2 is FYNNEI. This CDR3 comprises 15 residues. As DNA, the CDR3 is TGTGCCAGCATTCCCAGAAGTAACATGAACACTGAAGCTTTCTTT. It encodes CASIPRSNMNTEAFF.

This clonotype was observed at least ten times. V is TRBV6-1 and J is TRBJ2-7; 8 nucleotides match TRBD1. With V trimmed by 5 bases and J by 3 bases, 12 bases remained unmatched. Per the germline V gene, CDR1 is MNHNS and CDR2 is SASEGT. The CDR3 is 16 residues long. The CDR3 nucleotides are TGTGCCAGCAGTTCCCTGGGACAGGAGGGGTTCTACGAGCAGTACTTC. Protein: CASSSLGQEGFYEQYF.

In this sample, this clonotype turned up a few times. The chain combines TRBV5-5 with TRBJ2-2; 8 bases line up with TRBD1. CDR3 size: 14 residues. Germline CDR1 and CDR2: SGHKS and YYEKEE (reference sequence). The V segment lost 5 bases and the J segment 6 bases; nucleotides outside the gene matches: 6. CDR3: CASRGQGSAGELFF. Here the CDR3 DNA reads TGTGCCAGCAGAGGACAGGGTAGTGCCGGGGAGCTGTTTTTT.

This clonotype was detected many times. V gene TRBV5-1 combines with J gene TRBJ1-6, with 9 bases lining up with TRBD1. Germline V lookup: CDR1 SGHRS, CDR2 YFSETQ. With 4 bases clipped from V and 9 bases from J, the junction kept 5 bases outside the gene matches. The CDR3 contains 14 residues. CDR3 residues: CASSTGTGSSPLHF. In DNA form, the CDR3 reads TGCGCCAGCAGCACGGGGACAGGGAGTTCACCCCTCCACTTT.

This clonotype was seen ten or more times. The chain recombines TRBV2 with TRBJ1-2, with TRBD1 identical over 7 bases. This CDR3 is 12 amino acids long. Germline V gene data show CDR1 as SNHLY and CDR2 as FYNNEI. Germline trimming cut 6 bases from V and 6 bases from J; bases unmatched to any gene: 4. CDR3 bases: TGTGCCAGCAGGCAGGGGGGAGATGGCTACACCTTC. As protein: CASRQGGDGYTF.

The chain recombines TRBV24-1 with TRBJ2-2; weak D call: TRBD1 (5 bases). The CDR3 contains 14 residues. V lost 5 bases, J lost 7 bases, and 13 bases lay in between. CDR1 and CDR2 (germline): KGHDR, SFDVKD. The CDR3 bases are TGTGCCACCAGTGGTGTCACAGGTATCGGGGAGCTGTTTTTT. Translated, it gives CATSGVTGIGELFF.

Only a few counts were recorded for this clonotype. The chain joins TRBV18 to TRBJ2-7; D remains unclear. This CDR3 region has 12 residues. V lost 3 bases and J 3 bases, leaving 6 bases between the germline ends. CDR1 is KGHSH and CDR2 is LQKENI in the germline V gene. CDR3: CASSPSLYEQYF. DNA for the CDR3: TGTGCCAGCTCACCTTCTCTCTACGAGCAGTACTTC.

This sequence joins TRBV24-1 and TRBJ2-1; the match to TRBD2 covers 13 bases. The CDR3 contains 16 residues. The J segment lost 5 bases and the V segment lost 1 base, leaving 1 base of the junction unmatched. Germline-derived CDR1 and CDR2 are KGHDR and SFDVKD. The CDR3 DNA sequence: TGTGCCACCAGTGATTTAGGGACTAGCGGGGACAATGAGCAGTTCTTC. This gives the protein CATSDLGTSGDNEQFF.

At least ten counts were recorded for this clonotype. The chain is built from TRBV7-2 and TRBJ2-3; possible D gene TRBD1, 7 bases. Per the germline V gene, CDR1 is SGHTA and CDR2 is FQGNSA. Trimming stripped 5 bases from V and 8 bases from J, with 11 bases between. The CDR3 is 12 residues long. The CDR3 nucleotides read TGTGCCAGCAGCACCCAGGGGGGTACGCAGTATTTT. It is translated as CASSTQGGTQYF.

About this clonotype itself: One base away lies a much larger clone, so this may be a sequencing read error. V usage is TRBV20-1 and J usage is TRBJ1-5, with D possibly being TRBD1 (5 bases). Per the germline V gene, CDR1 is DFQATT and CDR2 is SNEGSKA (reference sequence). CDR3 length equals 15 residues. CDR3 in DNA: TGCAGTGCTAGCCGATCAGGGAATAGCAGTCAGCCCCAGCATTTT. It specifies CSASRSGNSSQPQHF.

This clonotype was detected a few times. V is TRBV2 and J is TRBJ2-3, with D perhaps given as TRBD1 or TRBD2 (5 bases each). This CDR3 region has 18 residues. V lost 5 bases and J lost 0, with 21 bases in between. Germline assignment: CDR1 SNHLY and CDR2 FYNNEI. The chain's CDR3 is CASSSPQGDGTSTDTQYF. The CDR3, as DNA: TGTGCCAGCAGTTCCCCCCAAGGGGACGGTACTAGCACAGATACGCAGTATTTT.